Shown below are 7 T cell receptor beta chains from a single sample sequenced in a study of T cell responses to AZD1222 COVID-19 vaccine. Clones were read by immunoSEQ multiplex PCR, and TCRdb kept only the in-frame ones, dropping some. The sample contains 110,000 or so clones, about 89% of which appear only once. Material: peripheral blood, obtained 28 days after the second AZD1222 dose. Receptors originate from an adult who received the AZD1222 COVID-19 vaccine.

This clone was seen a single time. The V call is TRBV6-6, the J call TRBJ2-5, with TRBD1 identical over 7 bases. The CDR3 is 15 residues long. Germline values: CDR1 MNHNY, CDR2 SVGAGI (reference sequence). J was trimmed by 1 base and V by 4 bases; bases with no gene match: 6. The CDR3, as DNA: TGTGCCAGCAGTTTCGCTCGGGACAGCCAAGAGACCCAGTACTTC. Translating it yields CASSFARDSQETQYF.

This chain connects TRBV24-1 to TRBJ1-2; 7 bases align to TRBD1. The CDR3 covers 15 residues. Trimming removed 4 bases from V and 8 bases from J; junction bases left unmatched: 12. Germline assignment: CDR1 KGHDR and CDR2 SFDVKD. CDR3 in DNA: TGTGCCACCAGTGACCCACAGGGGACATCTGGGGGCTACACCTTC. Its protein is CATSDPQGTSGGYTF.

The chain combines TRBV30 with TRBJ1-4; D perhaps matches TRBD1 (6 bases). In germline, CDR1 is GTSNPN, CDR2 SVGIG (reference sequence). Trimming pared 5 bases from V and 4 bases from J, leaving 8 bases between. CDR3 length: 12 amino acids. CDR3 region: CAWGQFNEKLFF. The CDR3 DNA sequence: TGTGCCTGGGGACAGTTTAATGAAAAACTGTTTTTT.

In the case of this clone: In the same sample, other DNA sequences code for this CDR3. The chain combines TRBV6-2 or TRBV6-3 with TRBJ2-5; TRBD2 aligns across 8 bases. Unmatched junction bases numbered 8, after V lost 0 bases and J lost 2 bases. Germline V gene sequence: CDR1 MNHEY, CDR2 SVGEGT. The CDR3 consists of 17 residues. CDR3 in amino acids: CASSYSSGGGLQETQYF. The DNA for the CDR3 is TGTGCCAGCAGTTACTCGTCTGGCGGGGGGCTACAAGAGACCCAGTACTTC.

A single count supports this clone. This chain uses TRBV24-1 with TRBJ2-5; 8 bases are shared with TRBD1. With 1 base clipped from V and 5 bases from J, the junction kept 5 bases outside the gene matches. The length of the CDR3 is 15 residues. In germline, CDR1 is KGHDR, CDR2 SFDVKD. The CDR3 DNA is TGTGCCACCAGTGATTTTGGGACAGGAGGGGAGACCCAGTACTTC. Translating it yields CATSDFGTGGETQYF.

The chain combines TRBV21-1 with TRBJ1-3. TRBV21-1 is a pseudogene locus. The CDR3 runs to 16 residues. CDR3 in amino acids: CASSKISGGGGNTIYF. CDR3 sequence (DNA): TGTGCCAGCAGCAAAATCTCAGGGGGGGGTGGAAACACCATATATTTT.

The J gene is TRBJ1-1, the V gene TRBV5-4, with unresolved D. Trimming cost V 4 bases and J 4 bases, with 14 bases left between them. The length of the CDR3 is 14 residues. Germline assignment: CDR1 SGHNT and CDR2 YYREEE (reference sequence). CDR3 nucleotides: TGTGCCAGCAGCAAGGAGCCTTCTAGCACTGAAGCTTTCTTT. Its translation is CASSKEPSSTEAFF.